This paragraph covers one T cell receptor beta chain sequence. Its antigen remains unidentified. The sample belongs to a study of T cells expressing NK-cell markers. Study at large: CD3+CD56+NKG2C+, CD3+CD56+NKG2C- and CD3+CD56-NKG2C+ T cells, once sorted, supplied the TCR beta repertoires. Seven of eight sequenced donors tested HCMV-seropositive; one tested seronegative.

TCRdb re-called the 5' RACE reads, yielding one record per CDR3 amino acid sequence without DNA. The sample shows about 390,000 distinct CDR3 sequences, and roughly 10% sits with its ten largest clones. Study results and caveats: In a group of several donors, dominant NKG2C+ clonotypes represented roughly 1.0-7.0% of CD8+ T cells.

Per the germline V gene, CDR1 is SGHNT and CDR2 is YENEEA. The CDR3 length is 15 residues. The sample consisted of blood T cells: a sorted CD56 or NKG2C T cell subset, CD4+ or CD8+ T cells, or bulk PBMC T cells (not recorded which). The V and J genes are TRBV11-3 and TRBJ2-5; TCRdb's D gene call, TRBD1, goes unchecked for lack of DNA. The receptor was derived from a woman in her fifties or sixties in good health. CDR3 sequence: CASSLGLNGEETQYF.